These T cell receptor beta chains were read from a single sample in a study of tumor and adjacent non-tumor tissue in lung cancer. TCRdb redid the calling of the multiplex PCR reads with MiXCR, one entry per CDR3 protein. Here the sample spans fewer than 45,000 distinct CDR3 sequences, approximately 59% being singletons. The sample was distant non-tumor lung tissue. Receptors originate from a woman aged 40 to 49 with non-small cell lung cancer. The CDR3 runs from the conserved cysteine through the conserved F or W. D genes are given only for firm matches. Not all rows give a size; the values are once, few, many and, for expanded clones, a class.

J gene	clone size	D gene	V gene	CDR3 DNA	CDR3 protein
TRBJ2-6	NA	NA	TRBV11-2	TGTGCCAGCAGCTGGTCAGACCTCTCGGGCCAACGTCCTGATTTC	CASSWSDLSGQRPDF
TRBJ1-2	NA	NA	TRBV10-2	TGCGCCAGCAGTGAGGGGGTTGGCTATGGCTACACATTC	CASSEGVGYGYTF
TRBJ2-7	many	TRBD2	TRBV5-5	TGTGCCAGCAGCTTCGATCCGGGACTAGCGGGAATCGAGCAGTACTTC	CASSFDPGLAGIEQYF
TRBJ2-1	NA	NA	TRBV2	TGTGCCAGCAGTGAACAAGGGAACCCCTACAATGAGCAGTTCTTC	CASSEQGNPYNEQFF
TRBJ2-3	NA	NA	TRBV11-2	TGTACCAGCAGCCCACAAGATACGCAGTATTTC	CTSSPQDTQYF
TRBJ2-1	NA	NA	TRBV11-3	TGTGCCAGCAGCCCAAGACCTATGAGCTCCTACAATGAGCTGTTATTC	CASSPRPMSSYNELLF
TRBJ2-5	NA	NA	TRBV6-1	TGTGCCAGCAGTGAAATGATTATCCAAGAGACCCAGTACTTC	CASSEMIIQETQYF
TRBJ1-5	many	NA	TRBV6-1	TGTGCCAGCAGTGAAGAGGACCACCGATATCAGCCCCAGCATTTT	CASSEEDHRYQPQHF
TRBJ1-2	NA	TRBD1	TRBV15	TGTGCCACCAGCGTTGGGACAGGGGGCGTCGGGGGCTACACCTTC	CATSVGTGGVGGYTF
TRBJ1-1	NA	TRBD1	TRBV28	TGTGCCAGCTGTTCGGACAGGCCTCGGGGGACTGAAGCTTTCTTT	CASCSDRPRGTEAFF
TRBJ2-5	NA	NA	TRBV12-3/TRBV12-4	TGTGCCAGCGGTTTGGTAGCGACGGCGGTGACCCAGTACTTC	CASGLVATAVTQYF
TRBJ2-1	NA	NA	TRBV11-2	TGTGCCAACAGGCGAGCCATTACGGATGGCTACAATGAGCAGTTCTTC	CANRRAITDGYNEQFF
TRBJ1-4	NA	NA	TRBV6-1	TGTGCCAGCAATGATGTGTACAAACATAATGAAAAACCGTTTTTT	CASNDVYKHNEKPFF
TRBJ2-3	NA	NA	TRBV6-5	TGTGCCAGCAGTTACCGGCCGGTCACAGTTACGCAGTATTTT	CASSYRPVTVTQYF
TRBJ2-3	NA	NA	TRBV6-1	TGTACCATTGGGTCAGGAAGGACAGATACGCAGTATTTT	CTIGSGRTDTQYF
TRBJ1-1	many	NA	TRBV6-5	TGTGCCAGCAGGCCAGGGGACGGACTCACTGAAGCTTTCTTT	CASRPGDGLTEAFF
TRBJ2-1	NA	NA	TRBV12-3/TRBV12-4	TGTGTCAGCAGATTAGGTCACGGCTCCTACAATGAGCAGTTCTTC	CVSRLGHGSYNEQFF
TRBJ1-4	many	NA	TRBV28	TGTGCCAGCAGTTTTATTTCCTCGGCTAATGAAAAACTGTTTTTT	CASSFISSANEKLFF
TRBJ2-7	once	TRBD2	TRBV6-5	TGTGCCATCAGTTACCGGGGGGGGCCCGGCGACCAGCAGTACTTC	CAISYRGGPGDQQYF
TRBJ1-5	few	TRBD1	TRBV28	TGTGCCAGCAGTCATACGGACAGGAAAAATCAGCCCCAGCATTTT	CASSHTDRKNQPQHF
TRBJ2-5	NA	TRBD2	TRBV28	TGTGCCAGCGGTGACATGGGACTAGCGGAAGAGACCCAGTACTTT	CASGDMGLAEETQYF
TRBJ2-7	NA	NA	TRBV11-2	TGTGCCAGCAGCTTATATCCCCAGAGGTCCTACGAGCAGCATTTC	CASSLYPQRSYEQHF
TRBJ2-7	NA	NA	TRBV6-1	TGTGCCAGTAATGGCCTCAGAGTTCTCTCCTACGAGCAGTACTTC	CASNGLRVLSYEQYF
TRBJ2-3	many	NA	TRBV4-2	TGTGCCAGCAGCCAAGGTATGGCGGGGGCCCTCACAGATACGCAGTATTTT	CASSQGMAGALTDTQYF
TRBJ2-5	NA	TRBD2	TRBV12-3/TRBV12-4	TGTGCCAGCAGTTTATGGTCAGCGGGGGCCGGGGAGACCCAGTACTTC	CASSLWSAGAGETQYF
TRBJ2-1	NA	NA	TRBV19	TGTGCCAGTAGTATACTCGGGAGCCCCACCTACAATGAGCAGTTCTTC	CASSILGSPTYNEQFF
TRBJ2-5	NA	TRBD2	TRBV12-3/TRBV12-4	TGTGCCAGCAGTTTAAGGCTAGCGGGGGCCTGGGAGACCCAGTACTTC	CASSLRLAGAWETQYF
TRBJ2-7	NA	NA	TRBV5-6	TGTACCAGCAGCCTGATGGGGGCCCAACGAGTATACGAGCAGTATTTC	CTSSLMGAQRVYEQYF
TRBJ1-1	NA	NA	TRBV11-3	TGTGCCAGTATCCCGAGCTGGGAAAGGCAGATTGAAGCTTTCTTT	CASIPSWERQIEAFF
TRBJ1-1	many	NA	TRBV29-1	TGCAGCGCATCCCCTCTTTCGAACACTGAAGCTTTCTTT	CSASPLSNTEAFF
TRBJ2-3	NA	NA	TRBV11-2	TGTGCAAGCAGCCCTCTAAGTGCGGCAGATACGAAGTATTTT	CASSPLSAADTKYF
TRBJ2-7	many	TRBD1	TRBV7-9	TGTGCCAGCAGCGGCGATGTGGGACAGGGCTCCTACGAGCAGTACTTC	CASSGDVGQGSYEQYF
TRBJ2-5	once	TRBD1	TRBV11-2	TGCGCCAGCACCAAATTTGGACAGGCACAAGAGATCCAGTACTTC	CASTKFGQAQEIQYF
TRBJ1-1	many	NA	TRBV13	TGTGCCAGCAGCTTTGGGCTGAACACTGAAGCTTTCTTT	CASSFGLNTEAFF
TRBJ2-3	NA	NA	TRBV6-6	TGTGTCAGCTCGGGTAGGAACACATATACGCAGTATTTT	CVSSGRNTYTQYF
TRBJ2-7	NA	NA	TRBV11-2	TGTGCCAGCGTCTTAGGGTTCCCCTCCTACGAGCAGTACTTC	CASVLGFPSYEQYF
TRBJ2-5	NA	NA	TRBV29-1	TGTAGCGTTGATTGGAGCGGTGATACCCAGTACTTC	CSVDWSGDTQYF
TRBJ2-7	NA	NA	TRBV11-2	TGTGCCAGCAGCTTTACACTGACAGACCACGAGCAGTACTTC	CASSFTLTDHEQYF
TRBJ2-7	many	TRBD2	TRBV20-1	TGCAGTGCTAGAGATGTCTTAACTAGCGGACTCTACGAGCAGTACTTC	CSARDVLTSGLYEQYF
TRBJ2-2	many	NA	TRBV4-2	TGTGCCAGCAGCCAAGATTTTTTAGCGGCCACCGGGGAGCTGTTTTTT	CASSQDFLAATGELFF
TRBJ2-3	NA	TRBD1	TRBV29-1	TGCAGCGTGGGACAGGGTTTTGACTCAGATACGCAGTATTTT	CSVGQGFDSDTQYF
TRBJ2-1	NA	NA	TRBV11-1	TGTGTCAGCAGCTCCGGGGGGCGCGGGGATGATCAGTTCTTC	CVSSSGGRGDDQFF
TRBJ1-2	many	NA	TRBV29-1	TGCAGCGTTGAATCTGGGGTGAACTATGGCTACACCTTC	CSVESGVNYGYTF
TRBJ2-1	NA	TRBD2	TRBV12-3/TRBV12-4	TGTGCCAGTAGGACTAGCAGGAGGGCCCGTGAGCAGTTCTTC	CASRTSRRAREQFF
TRBJ2-5	many	NA	TRBV12-3/TRBV12-4	TGTGCCAGCAGCCCGAGATCTAGGGGAGGCGAGACCCAGTACTTC	CASSPRSRGGETQYF
TRBJ2-7	many	TRBD2	TRBV2	TGTGCCAGCCATCGGGCGGGAGCTTACGAGCAGTACTTC	CASHRAGAYEQYF
TRBJ2-1	few	TRBD2	TRBV5-1	TGCGCCAGCAGCCCGCTCCCAGGGACTAGCGGGGGCCTACCATACAATGAGCAGTTCTTC	CASSPLPGTSGGLPYNEQFF
TRBJ1-1	NA	NA	TRBV14	TGTGCCAGCAGCCAATCGGGACTTCACGTTTTATTT	CASSQSGLHVLF
TRBJ1-1	many	TRBD1	TRBV13	TGTGCCAGCAGCGACAGGGACAGGTACACTGAAGCTTTCTTT	CASSDRDRYTEAFF
TRBJ2-7	NA	TRBD2	TRBV11-2	TGTGCCAGCAGCTTATCTGGGACTAGCAGTGACGAACAGTACTTC	CASSLSGTSSDEQYF
TRBJ2-5	many	TRBD2	TRBV28	TGTGCCAGCCAAAACGCAAAACGGGGGAGGGTCCAAGAGACCCAGTACTTC	CASQNAKRGRVQETQYF
TRBJ1-2	NA	TRBD1	TRBV20-1	TGCAGCCCCAGAGAGGGGGCCTTGGGAGGCTACACCTTC	CSPREGALGGYTF
TRBJ2-7	many	TRBD2	TRBV6-6	TGTGCCAGCTCCCAACGGTGGTCCGGGGGGACCTCCTACGAGCAGTACTTC	CASSQRWSGGTSYEQYF
TRBJ2-5	NA	TRBD2	TRBV29-1	TGCAGCGTTATCCCAGGACTAGGATTGGGAAGGGTGACCCAGTACTTC	CSVIPGLGLGRVTQYF
TRBJ2-3	many	NA	TRBV5-1	TGCGCCAGCAGCTTGGTTGGTAGCACACGGGATACGCAGTATTTT	CASSLVGSTRDTQYF
TRBJ2-5	NA	NA	TRBV10-3	TGTACCGTCTGGTTGGAGACCCAGTACTTC	CTVWLETQYF
TRBJ2-1	NA	TRBD2	TRBV11-3	TGTGCCAGCAGCGATCCGGGACTAGCGGCCGACAATGAGCAGTTC	CASSDPGLAADNEQF